This T cell receptor beta chain was recorded in a study of long-term antiretroviral therapy in people with HIV. About the research overall: It was about a decade after the earliest samples that the 2015 immediate-ART recommendation appeared. Overall study results and limits: Information on adherence to ART, viral resistance or therapy changes was unavailable. Clonal populations expanded prior to ART predominated within the repertoire at all time points. Post-ART samples showed increased diversity that remained below transplant donor control levels.

With survey level as its setting, the immunoSEQ assay was v3.0. Only in-frame clones appear in the TCRdb table, and some are missing; sequencing was by immunoSEQ multiplex PCR. The repertoire holds about 29,000 clones, with roughly 96% as singletons. In the case of this clone: Its antigen is not known.

Germline V gene lookup returns CDR1 SGHRS and CDR2 YFSETQ. V shed 7 bases and J shed 6 bases, with 17 bases lying between them. There are 14 residues in the CDR3. The specimen comprised unsorted PBMCs, sampled 5.3 years after starting antiretroviral therapy. This chain uses TRBV5-1 with TRBJ2-4; D possibly matches TRBD1 or TRBD2 (5 bases each). The sequence was collected from a man aged 25-40 years with HIV. The CDR3 loop reads CASLPGAGSNIQYF. Written as DNA, the CDR3 is TGCGCCAGCCTCCCCGGGGCCGGGTCAAACATTCAGTACTTC.